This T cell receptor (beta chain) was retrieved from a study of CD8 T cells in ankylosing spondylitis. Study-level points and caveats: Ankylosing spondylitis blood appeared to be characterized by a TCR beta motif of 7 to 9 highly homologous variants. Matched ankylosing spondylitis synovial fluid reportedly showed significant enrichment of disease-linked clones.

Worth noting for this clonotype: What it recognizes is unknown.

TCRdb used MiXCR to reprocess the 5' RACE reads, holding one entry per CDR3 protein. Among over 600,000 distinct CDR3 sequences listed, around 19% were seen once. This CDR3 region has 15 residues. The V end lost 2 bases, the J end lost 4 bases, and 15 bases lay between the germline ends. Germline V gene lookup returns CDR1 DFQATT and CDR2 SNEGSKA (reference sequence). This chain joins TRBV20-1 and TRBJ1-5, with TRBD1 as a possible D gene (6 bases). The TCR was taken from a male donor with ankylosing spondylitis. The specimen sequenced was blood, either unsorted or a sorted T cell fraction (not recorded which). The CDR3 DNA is TGCAGTGCTAGAAAGGGGGAAGGGGGGAATCAGCCCCAGCATTTT. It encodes CSARKGEGGNQPQHF.